This T cell receptor beta chain appears in the sequencing data of a study of blood T cell repertoires in COVID-19. Study background: T cells, B-cell-depleted T cells, or PBMCs provided the cDNA or gDNA that served as material.

Generated by immunoSEQ multiplex PCR, the TCRdb table keeps only in-frame clones and is missing some. The data show around 300,000 clones, roughly nine tenths seen once. Germline V lookup: CDR1 SGHTS, CDR2 YDEGEE. V lost 4 bases and J lost 3; bases outside the gene matches: 3. The CDR3 is 14 residues long. The chain has TRBV5-8 and TRBJ2-1, with 8 nucleotides matching TRBD2. The TCR was taken from a middle-aged woman who had recovered from COVID-19. The sample comprised peripheral blood. In DNA form, the CDR3 reads TGTGCCAGCAGCGTAGCGGGATTCTACAATGAGCAGTTCTTC. Translated: CASSVAGFYNEQFF.